This TCR beta chain came from a study of brain T cells in children with intractable seizures (dated by TCRdb to the early 2020s). For context, the study as a whole: Resected brain tissue from fewer than 60 pediatric epilepsy surgery cases was initially screened for immune gene transcripts with a NanoString immunology panel. Eight of the 12 selected surgery cases also had pre-surgery blood sequenced, which left four cases with brain tissue only. Study-wide findings and limitations: Because sequencing depth differed between pre- and post-surgery blood, the absence of clones from the pre-surgery sample may reflect undersampling. Viral specificity was inferred solely from CDR3 sequence similarity, and the HCMV serostatus of the patients was not known.

TCR beta chain sequences were generated from genomic DNA using the immunoSEQ assay. Processing in the source paper ran as follows. CDR3 sequences that did not begin with the conserved framework cysteine at position 104 were removed manually. To get clonality, the normalized Shannon's Diversity Index was subtracted from one, giving values from 0 (maximal diversity) to 1 (oligoclonal). To check whether a given CDR3 had different frequencies in two samples, for example brain versus blood, chi-squared comparison-of-proportions tests were used. Public clonotypes were found through immuneACCESS searches, while the VDJdb browser was used to judge similarity to known antiviral clonotypes. As stored in TCRdb, this immuneACCESS dataset retains in-frame rearrangements with V and J assigned. A fraction of the clones does not appear; measured against another copy, unresolved V genes explain less than half of the discrepancy, and the remainder lacks a known reason. V and J calls and clone size follow that table, whereas D and trimming were derived from the DNA. This sample comprises 300,000 to 400,000 clones, over 90% of them detected only once. The ten biggest clones cover approximately 5% of the sample.

From the germline V gene (reference sequence), CDR1 is SEHNR and CDR2 is FQNEAQ. Trimming takes 5 bases from V and 5 bases from J, and the germline ends sit 12 bases apart. The cysteine opens and the phenylalanine closes a CDR3 of 13 amino acids. Only the CDR3 DNA stays, 39 bases, in frame from base 1. Of note for this clone: Its antigen remains undetermined. One base away there is no much larger clone; base qualities are not given.

The sample's time point label is to be understood as: blood from clinic visit 5 months post-surgery; TSC patient then seizure free. The surgery cases showing the highest brain T cell transcript signatures were chosen for TCR beta chain sequencing of brain tissue and, when available, of blood. Before surgery, the patients had been given at least one anti-epileptic drug. The TCR-sequenced patients were children whose drug-resistant epilepsy was caused by tuberous sclerosis complex, focal cortical dysplasia, Rasmussen encephalitis or hemimegalencephaly. The Monarch genomic DNA purification kit was used to extract bulk genomic DNA from unsorted brain tissue and from whole blood.

This receptor was taken from a boy in the first two years of life with tuberous sclerosis and intractable seizures. The sequence joins TRBV7-9 to TRBJ1-2; TRBD1 is perhaps the D gene, given 6 matching bases. Sequencing used peripheral blood, obtained 5 to 6 months after surgery. The DNA is TGTGCCAGCAGCGCCCGGACAGTTTATGGCTACACCTTC. The resulting protein is CASSARTVYGYTF.